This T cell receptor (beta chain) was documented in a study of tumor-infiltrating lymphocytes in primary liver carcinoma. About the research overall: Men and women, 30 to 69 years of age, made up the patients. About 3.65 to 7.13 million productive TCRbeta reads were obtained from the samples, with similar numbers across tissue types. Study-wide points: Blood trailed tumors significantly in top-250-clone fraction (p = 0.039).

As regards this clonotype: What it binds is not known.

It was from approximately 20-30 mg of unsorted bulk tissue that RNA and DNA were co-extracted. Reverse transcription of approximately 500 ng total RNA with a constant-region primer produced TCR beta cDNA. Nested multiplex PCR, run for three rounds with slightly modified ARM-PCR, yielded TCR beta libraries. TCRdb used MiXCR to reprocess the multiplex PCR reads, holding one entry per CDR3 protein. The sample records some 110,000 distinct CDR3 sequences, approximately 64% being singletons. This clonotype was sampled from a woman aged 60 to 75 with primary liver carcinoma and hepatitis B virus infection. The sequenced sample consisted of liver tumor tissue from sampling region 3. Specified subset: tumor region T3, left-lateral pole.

CDR3 nucleotide sequence: TGTGACAGTAGTTACTCGATGGGGGGACAGCAGTTCTTC. This sequence encodes CDSSYSMGGQQFF. The chain has TRBV6-5 and TRBJ2-1; possibly TRBD2 for D (6 bases). Germline V gene sequence: CDR1 MNHEY, CDR2 SVGAGI. The CDR3 covers 13 residues.